The 28 T cell receptor beta chains reported below all come from one sample, sequenced in a study of spatial heterogeneity in lung cancer. TCRdb itself ran the 5' RACE reads through MiXCR, one entry per CDR3 protein. Among nearly 50,000 distinct CDR3 sequences listed, 7.5% to 9% were seen once. Time point defined: sample taken at primary tumor resection. Frozen PBMC, nontumor lung or tumor provided whole RNA, which was sequenced unsorted. The sample here was PBMCs, taken at surgery. The receptors derive from a female donor with early-stage non-small cell lung cancer.

DNA for the CDR3: TGTGCCAGCAGCTTAGTAAGGGCAGTATACAATGAGCAGTTCTTC. It specifies CASSLVRAVYNEQFF. The chain uses TRBV7-2 and TRBJ2-1, with unresolved D. Trimming took 1 base from V and 4 from J, leaving 11 bases between them. CDR1 is SGHTA, CDR2 FQGNSA, per germline. The CDR3 covers 15 residues. Based on the CDR3 plus reference TRBV7-2 and TRBJ2-1, the full variable domain is GAGVSQSPSNKVTEKGKDVELRCDPISGHTALYWYRQSLGQGLEFLIYFQGNSAPDKSGLPSDRFSAERTGGSVSTLTIQRTQQEDSAVYLCASSLVRAVYNEQFFGPGTRLTVL.

This clonotype has a handful of counts. This chain connects TRBV3-1 to TRBJ2-2; 9 nucleotides align to TRBD2. J was trimmed by 1 base and V by 4 bases; bases with no gene match: 4. The germline V gene encodes CDR1 LGHDT and CDR2 YNNKEL (reference sequence). This CDR3 comprises 16 residues. DNA of the CDR3: TGTGCCAGCAGCCGCATTAGCGGGGGGAACACCGGGGAGCTGTTTTTT. As protein: CASSRISGGNTGELFF. Drawing the rest from reference TRBV3-1 and TRBJ2-2, the complete variable domain is DTAVSQTPKYLVTQMGNDKSIKCEQNLGHDTMYWYKQDSKKFLKIMFSYNNKELIINETVPNRFSPKSPDKAHLNLHINSLELGDSAVYFCASSRISGGNTGELFFGEGSRLTVL.

The rearrangement uses TRBV2 and TRBJ2-3; D not certain. CDR1 SNHLY and CDR2 FYNNEI come from the germline V gene. Deletions cut 8 bases from V and 6 bases from J, with 15 bases between. The CDR3 is 13 amino acids. For the CDR3, the DNA is TGTGCCAGCCCCGGAGTCCTGGGGGATACGCAGTATTTT. Translated: CASPGVLGDTQYF.

A few counts support this clonotype. The chain uses TRBV9 and TRBJ2-1, with TRBD2 matching over 10 bases. J was trimmed by 7 bases and V by 6 bases; bases with no gene match: 16. Germline V gene data show CDR1 as SGDLS and CDR2 as YYNGEE. The CDR3 totals 17 residues. The CDR3 spells CASTKSSGAGGLNEQFF. CDR3 DNA: TGTGCCAGCACCAAAAGCTCGGGAGCGGGGGGGCTGAATGAGCAGTTCTTC.

This clonotype was recorded at least ten times. The CDR3 bases are TGTGCCATCAGTGAGGGACAGGACAATCAGCCCCAGCATTTT. It translates to CAISEGQDNQPQHF. The chain uses TRBV10-3 and TRBJ1-5; 7 nucleotides match TRBD1. The germline gives CDR1 ENHRY, CDR2 SYGVKD. This CDR3 region has 14 residues. The J segment lost 3 bases and the V segment lost 2 bases, leaving 1 base of the junction unmatched.

Concerning this clonotype itself: Germline and junction disagree at one end, which may indicate a read error. J is TRBJ1-2 and V is TRBV19; TRBD1 is a possible D gene (6 bases). Germline CDR1 LNHDA, CDR2 SQIVND (reference sequence). The CDR3 length is 15 residues. DNA for the CDR3: TGTGCCAGTAGTTTCCGGGACACAGCTAACGATGGCTACACCTTC. Protein sequence: CASSFRDTANDGYTF. The variable domain in full, with the rest retrieved from reference TRBV19 and TRBJ1-2, is DGGITQSPKYLFRKEGQNVTLSCEQNLNHDAMYWYRQDPGQGLRLIYYSQIVNDFQKGDIAEGYSVSREKKESFPLTVTSAQKNPTAFYLCASSFRDTANDGYTFGSGTRLTVV.

This clonotype turned up a few times. The CDR3 DNA reads as TGTGCCAGCAGCGCCGGAACTCAATTGTACCAAGAGACCCAGTACTTC. Protein: CASSAGTQLYQETQYF. This chain links TRBV9 with TRBJ2-5; D gene uncertain. Germline lookup yields CDR1 SGDLS and CDR2 YYNGEE. The CDR3 has 16 amino acids. V was shortened by 3 bases and J by 0 bases, with 15 bases between the two germline ends.

This clonotype was counted only a few times. V and J are TRBV5-1 and TRBJ2-7, with D perhaps given as TRBD1 or TRBD2 (5 bases each). This CDR3 spans 18 amino acids. CDR1 and CDR2 from the germline V gene are SGHRS and YFSETQ. The ends were cut back, 3 bases at V and 7 bases at J, with 29 bases in the middle. The CDR3 loop reads CASSSSPNRDGPGGEQYF. The CDR3 nucleotides read TGCGCCAGCAGCTCCTCCCCTAACCGGGACGGACCAGGTGGGGAGCAGTACTTC. Looking up the rest from reference TRBV5-1 and TRBJ2-7 gives the full variable domain: KAGVTQTPRYLIKTRGQQVTLSCSPISGHRSVSWYQQTPGQGLQFLFEYFSETQRNKGNFPGRFSGRQFSNSRSEMNVSTLELGDSALYLCASSSSPNRDGPGGEQYFGPGTRLTVT.

The chain employs TRBV29-1 and TRBJ2-2; tentative D call: TRBD1 (6 bases). The CDR3 is made up of 15 amino acids. CDR1 is SQVTM, CDR2 ANQGSEA, per germline. Trimming stripped 7 bases from V and 1 base from J, with 16 bases between. This chain's CDR3 is CSALTGSRNTGELFF. The CDR3 DNA sequence: TGCAGCGCCCTAACAGGGTCGAGGAACACCGGGGAGCTGTTTTTT.

The table lists this clonotype with a few counts. The V and J genes are TRBV6-5 and TRBJ2-1; 7 positions match TRBD2. Losses at the gene ends were 0 bases for V and 2 bases for J; bases not matched to a gene: 4. From germline, CDR1 is MNHEY and CDR2 SVGAGI. The CDR3 spans 16 residues. CDR3 sequence (DNA): TGTGCCAGCAGTTACTCTAGCACTAGCGCCTACAATGAGCAGTTCTTC. Translation gives CASSYSSTSAYNEQFF.

This clonotype was counted at least ten times. The chain has TRBV2 and TRBJ2-2; 9 bases are shared with TRBD2. Germline-derived CDR1 and CDR2 are SNHLY and FYNNEI. The CDR3 extends over 14 amino acids. V lost 7 bases, J lost 7 bases, and 7 bases stayed unmatched. CDR3 loop: CASNERGASGELFF. The CDR3 DNA sequence: TGTGCCAGCAATGAGCGGGGGGCCAGCGGGGAGCTGTTTTTT.

The rearrangement joins TRBV4-2 to TRBJ2-1; weak D call: TRBD1 (6 bases). The CDR3 length is 15 residues. V was shortened by 1 base and J by 4 bases, with 11 bases between the two germline ends. CDR1 and CDR2 (germline): LGHNA, YNFKEQ. The chain's CDR3 is CASSQGPGTYNEQFF. The CDR3 nucleotides read TGTGCCAGCAGCCAAGGCCCCGGGACATACAATGAGCAGTTCTTC.

This clonotype appeared many times. This chain connects TRBV27 to TRBJ1-4; D gene uncertain. V lost 6 bases and J lost 4, with 9 bases in between. The germline V gene has CDR1 MNHEY and CDR2 SMNVEV (reference sequence). This CDR3 has 13 amino acids. CDR3 DNA: TGTGCCAGCAGCCTCTGGGGTAATGAAAAACTGTTTTTT. It is translated as CASSLWGNEKLFF.

This clonotype was seen repeatedly, ten times or more. The chain employs TRBV18 and TRBJ2-7, with no clear D. Trimming removed 2 bases at V and 1 base at J, with 3 bases between. CDR3 length: 12 amino acids. The V gene's germline CDR1 is KGHSH and CDR2 LQKENI. The CDR3 nucleotides are TGTGCCAGCTCACCAGAATCCTACGAGCAGTACTTC. This gives the protein CASSPESYEQYF.

This clonotype was counted many times. The V gene is TRBV7-6, the J gene TRBJ2-7; D is unclear. The germline V gene encodes CDR1 SGHVS and CDR2 FNYEAQ. The CDR3 is 16 residues long. V was shortened by 2 bases and J by 0 bases, with 14 bases between the two germline ends. CDR3 nucleotides: TGTGCCAGCAGCTTATTAGGACCGCCAAGCTCCTACGAGCAGTACTTC. Translated: CASSLLGPPSSYEQYF.

Details on this clonotype: This may be a read error: a much more frequent sequence differs by one nucleotide. The rearrangement links TRBV12-3 or TRBV12-4 to TRBJ1-1, with D unresolved. V was trimmed by 6 bases and J by 6 bases, leaving 11 bases between them. CDR3 length: 12 residues. CDR3 sequence reads: CASSTPSSEAFF. The CDR3 bases are TGTGCCAGCAGCACTCCGTCCTCTGAAGCTTTCTTT.

The table lists this clonotype with a few counts. The V and J genes are TRBV28 and TRBJ2-3; perhaps D is TRBD1 or TRBD2 (6 bases each). V lost 7 bases, J lost 0 bases, and 14 bases lay in between. The CDR3 runs 15 residues. In germline, CDR1 is MDHEN, CDR2 SYDVKM. This chain's CDR3 is CASKPGGRSTDTQYF. The CDR3 DNA is TGTGCCAGCAAACCTGGGGGGCGTAGCACAGATACGCAGTATTTT.

This clonotype was counted ten times or more. The chain has TRBV9 and TRBJ2-5, with D perhaps matching TRBD2 (5 bases). Per the germline V gene, CDR1 is SGDLS and CDR2 is YYNGEE. Deletions cut 4 bases from V and 3 bases from J, with 16 bases between. The CDR3 has 15 residues. CDR3 nucleotide sequence: TGTGCCAGCAGCCTCAGAGAGCGAGCGGAAGAGACCCAGTACTTC. This translates into CASSLRERAEETQYF.

This clonotype has only a few counts. The chain is built from TRBV14 and TRBJ2-3; TRBD2 is a possible D gene (6 bases). The germline gives CDR1 SGHDN, CDR2 FVKESK. V lost 4 bases, J lost 2 bases, and 10 bases lay in between. The CDR3 has 14 amino acids. The CDR3 coding sequence is TGTGCCAGCAGCCGCAGGGACTTCACAGATACGCAGTATTTT. Protein sequence: CASSRRDFTDTQYF.

This rearrangement joins TRBV7-9 to TRBJ2-3; 11 bases map to TRBD2. Germline V gene lookup returns CDR1 SEHNR and CDR2 FQNEAQ (reference sequence). The CDR3 is made up of 18 amino acids. After removal of 5 bases from V and 3 bases from J, the junction contained 13 bases not matched to a gene. The CDR3 region is CASSTNFSGGARTDTQYF. In DNA form, the CDR3 reads TGTGCCAGCAGCACAAACTTTAGCGGGGGGGCGAGGACAGATACGCAGTATTTT.

This clonotype was seen ten or more times. The rearrangement joins TRBV12-3 or TRBV12-4 to TRBJ2-3; possibly TRBD1 or TRBD2 for D (5 bases each). V was pared by 1 base and J by 3 bases, with 17 bases between. This CDR3 comprises 17 residues. Here the CDR3 reads CASSLVVGDLWTDTQYF. In DNA form, the CDR3 reads TGTGCCAGCAGTTTAGTCGTGGGGGACCTGTGGACAGATACGCAGTATTTT.

The rearrangement uses TRBV20-1 and TRBJ2-2; TRBD2 matches 9 bases. With V trimmed by 1 base and J by 2 bases, 8 bases remained unmatched. This CDR3 has 17 amino acids. The germline V gene has CDR1 DFQATT and CDR2 SNEGSKA (reference sequence). The CDR3 here is CSARVPAGLANTGELFF. The CDR3 coding sequence is TGCAGTGCTAGAGTACCCGCGGGACTAGCTAACACCGGGGAGCTGTTTTTT.

This clonotype was seen only a few times. This chain uses TRBV7-9 with TRBJ1-1; TRBD1 is a possible D gene (5 bases). Trimming cost V 2 bases and J 0 bases, with 7 bases left between them. CDR1 SEHNR and CDR2 FQNEAQ come from the germline V gene (reference sequence). There are 14 residues in the CDR3. This CDR3 reads CASSLSTVNTEAFF. As DNA, the CDR3 is TGTGCCAGCAGCTTATCGACAGTGAACACTGAAGCTTTCTTT.

This chain links TRBV6-2 or TRBV6-3 with TRBJ2-3; 13 bases line up with TRBD2. Germline CDR1 is MNHEY and CDR2 is SVGEGT. The CDR3 is made up of 16 amino acids. After removal of 2 bases from V and 6 bases from J, the junction contained 5 bases not matched to a gene. The CDR3 is CASSYLGLAGADTQYF. CDR3 sequence (DNA): TGTGCCAGCAGTTACCTCGGACTAGCGGGGGCTGATACGCAGTATTTT.

The gene calls are TRBV18 and TRBJ2-4; D might be TRBD1 (5 bases). Per germline, CDR1 KGHSH and CDR2 LQKENI. V was pared by 3 bases and J by 0 bases, with 9 bases between. The CDR3 extends over 15 amino acids. CDR3 bases: TGTGCCAGCTCACCGGGGCAGATAGCCAAAAACATTCAGTACTTC. Protein sequence: CASSPGQIAKNIQYF.

This clonotype was found many times. This chain uses TRBV20-1 with TRBJ2-2, with D possibly being TRBD2 (6 bases). CDR1 is DFQATT and CDR2 is SNEGSKA in the germline V gene (reference sequence). The CDR3 totals 18 residues. Trimming cost V 2 bases and J 0 bases, with 19 bases left between them. Here the CDR3 DNA reads TGCAGTGCTAGAAGAGGAGGGCGGGGAAACGCGAACACCGGGGAGCTGTTTTTT. Protein: CSARRGGRGNANTGELFF.

This chain links TRBV20-1 with TRBJ2-7; TRBD2 agrees at 10 bases. The V and J ends lost 3 bases and 2 bases, in that order; junction bases with no gene match: 1. From germline, CDR1 is DFQATT and CDR2 SNEGSKA (reference sequence). The CDR3 covers 13 residues. CDR3 sequence reads: CSASGTSAYEQYF. The CDR3 DNA reads TGCAGTGCTAGCGGGACTAGCGCCTACGAGCAGTACTTC.

This clonotype was picked up many times. The gene calls are TRBV2 and TRBJ2-2, with 9 nucleotides matching TRBD2. Germline V gene lookup returns CDR1 SNHLY and CDR2 FYNNEI. Losses at the gene ends were 11 bases for V and 7 bases for J; bases not matched to a gene: 5. This CDR3 contains 12 residues. For the CDR3, the DNA is TGTGCCGTTAGCGGGGGAGGCGGGGAGCTGTTTTTT. It yields the protein CAVSGGGGELFF.